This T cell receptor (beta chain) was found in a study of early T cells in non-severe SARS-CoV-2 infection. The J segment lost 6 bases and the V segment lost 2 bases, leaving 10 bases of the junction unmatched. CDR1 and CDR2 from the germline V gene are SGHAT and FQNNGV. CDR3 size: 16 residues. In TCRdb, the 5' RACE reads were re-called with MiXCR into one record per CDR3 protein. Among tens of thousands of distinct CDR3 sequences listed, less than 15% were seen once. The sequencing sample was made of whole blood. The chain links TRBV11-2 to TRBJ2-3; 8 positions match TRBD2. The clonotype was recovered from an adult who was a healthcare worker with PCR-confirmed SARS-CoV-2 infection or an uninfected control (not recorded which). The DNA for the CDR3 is TGTGCCAGCAGCTTATCTCACGGGGGGGCAGGCGATACGCAGTATTTT. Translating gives CASSLSHGGAGDTQYF.